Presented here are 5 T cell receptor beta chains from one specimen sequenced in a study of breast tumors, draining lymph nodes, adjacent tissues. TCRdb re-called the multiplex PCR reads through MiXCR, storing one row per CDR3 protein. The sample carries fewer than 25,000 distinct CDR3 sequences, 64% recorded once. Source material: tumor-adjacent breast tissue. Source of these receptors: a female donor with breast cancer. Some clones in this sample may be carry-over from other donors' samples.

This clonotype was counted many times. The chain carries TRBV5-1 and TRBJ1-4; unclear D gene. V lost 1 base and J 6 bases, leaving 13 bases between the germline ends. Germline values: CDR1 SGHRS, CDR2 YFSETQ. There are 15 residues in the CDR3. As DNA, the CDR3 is TGCGCCAGCAGCTTGTACCCGGGATCGGATGAAAAACTGTTTTTT. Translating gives CASSLYPGSDEKLFF.

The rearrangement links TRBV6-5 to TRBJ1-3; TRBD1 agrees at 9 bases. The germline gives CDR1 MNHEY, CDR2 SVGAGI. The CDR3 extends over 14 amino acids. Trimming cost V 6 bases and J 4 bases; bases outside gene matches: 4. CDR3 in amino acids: CASSQGTGGNTIYF. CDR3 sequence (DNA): TGTGCCAGCAGCCAGGGGACAGGGGGAAACACCATATATTTT.

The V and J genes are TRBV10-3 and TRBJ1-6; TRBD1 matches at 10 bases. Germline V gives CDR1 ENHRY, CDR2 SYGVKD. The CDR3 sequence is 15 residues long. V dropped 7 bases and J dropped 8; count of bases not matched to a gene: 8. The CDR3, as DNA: TGTGCCATCACTGACCGGACAGGGGGTGATTCACCCCTCCACTTT. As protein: CAITDRTGGDSPLHF.

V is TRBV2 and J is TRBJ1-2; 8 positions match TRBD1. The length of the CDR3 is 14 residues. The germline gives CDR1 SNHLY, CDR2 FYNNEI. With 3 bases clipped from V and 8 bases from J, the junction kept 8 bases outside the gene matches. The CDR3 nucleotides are TGTGCCAGCAGTGATGGGCAGGGGGCGCAAGGCTACACCTTC. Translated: CASSDGQGAQGYTF.

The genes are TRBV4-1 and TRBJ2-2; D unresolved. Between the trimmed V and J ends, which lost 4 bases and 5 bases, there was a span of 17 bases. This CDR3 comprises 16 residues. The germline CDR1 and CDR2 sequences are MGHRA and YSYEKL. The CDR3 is CASSPRGRDATGELFF. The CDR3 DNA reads TGCGCCAGCAGCCCGCGCGGCAGAGACGCGACCGGGGAGCTGTTTTTT.